A selection of T cell receptor beta chains follows, all from one sample in a study of T cells in Graves' hyperthyroidism and ophthalmopathy. From the multiplex PCR reads, TCRdb called clonotypes with MiXCR, one entry per CDR3 protein. The data hold approximately 560,000 distinct CDR3 sequences, with 35% to 55% observed a single time. Sequencing was performed on peripheral blood or thyroid tissue (not recorded which). Receptors were obtained from a woman younger than 35 with Graves' hyperthyroidism. The CDR3 runs from the conserved cysteine through the conserved F or W. D genes are given only for firm matches. The listing skips clone size in some rows; elsewhere it reads once, few, many or a size class.

TRBJ2-7	TRBV10-2	many	TRBD1	CASRDRGLTYEQYF	TGCGCCAGCAGGGACAGGGGACTAACCTACGAGCAGTACTTC
TRBJ1-5	TRBV19	-	-	CASRNYRDFGDQPQHF	TGTGCCAGCAGGAATTACAGGGATTTTGGAGATCAGCCCCAGCATTTT
TRBJ2-7	TRBV6-1	-	-	CASSPRSPRNYEQYF	TGTGCCAGCAGCCCCCGGTCTCCCCGGAACTACGAGCAGTACTTC
TRBJ1-1	TRBV7-9	-	-	CASSPAFF	TGTGCCAGCAGCCCGGCTTTCTTT
TRBJ2-2	TRBV15	-	TRBD2	CATTDLGGSSSGELLF	TGTGCCACGACTGACTTAGGCGGGAGTTCAAGCGGGGAGCTGCTTTTT
TRBJ2-7	TRBV10-3	many	-	CAISEGDYEQYF	TGTGCCATCAGTGAGGGGGACTACGAGCAGTACTTC
TRBJ1-3	TRBV10-3	many	-	CAILSLNTIYF	TGTGCCATCCTCAGCCTGAACACCATATATTTT
TRBJ1-1	TRBV24-1	once	-	CATSSPREDTEAFF	TGTGCCACCAGCTCACCACGGGAGGACACTGAAGCTTTCTTT
TRBJ2-5	TRBV10-3	-	TRBD2	CAISVAGREETQYF	TGTGCCATCAGTGTAGCGGGACGGGAGGAGACCCAGTACTTC
TRBJ1-5	TRBV10-1	many	-	CASSESDFFLGHF	TGCGCCAGCAGTGAGTCGGATTTTTTCCTCGGGCATTTT
TRBJ1-4	TRBV14	few	-	CASSHIATNEKLFF	TGTGCCAGCAGCCATATCGCAACTAATGAAAAACTGTTTTTT
TRBJ1-3	TRBV15	-	-	CATSSSRRPNGNTIYF	TGTGCCACCAGCAGTTCGAGAAGGCCCAATGGAAACACCATATATTTT
TRBJ1-2	TRBV19	few	-	CASSIEDSGGYTF	TGTGCCAGTAGTATAGAGGACAGCGGAGGCTACACCTTC
TRBJ2-2	TRBV7-8	-	-	CASSSYRDTPANTGELFF	TGTGCCAGCAGCTCCTACCGGGACACCCCAGCGAACACCGGGGAGCTGTTTTTT
TRBJ2-5	TRBV29-1	-	-	CSALQGGQPQYF	TGCAGCGCTCTACAGGGCGGGCAGCCCCAGTACTTC
TRBJ1-1	TRBV7-9	-	-	CASSSLRQTNTEAFF	TGTGCCAGCAGCTCACTTAGACAGACGAACACTGAAGCTTTCTTT
TRBJ2-2	TRBV12-3/TRBV12-4	once	TRBD1	CASKTGAAGELFF	TGTGCCAGCAAAACAGGGGCGGCTGGGGAGCTGTTTTTT
TRBJ2-7	TRBV7-3	few	-	CASSLTGGFYEQYF	TGTGCCAGCAGCTTAACTGGGGGCTTCTACGAGCAGTACTTC
TRBJ1-2	TRBV5-2	-	-	CASKWDSIHYGYTF	TGTGCCAGCAAGTGGGACAGCATACACTATGGCTACACCTTC
TRBJ2-7	TRBV6-5	-	-	CASSYGGPYEQYF	TGTGCCAGCAGTTATGGAGGTCCCTACGAGCAGTACTTC
TRBJ2-3	TRBV7-8	-	-	CASSLRTVADTQYF	TGTGCCAGCAGCTTACGGACAGTGGCAGATACGCAGTATTTT
TRBJ2-7	TRBV9	few	TRBD2	CASSLTSGPTYEQYF	TGTGCCAGCAGCTTGACTAGCGGGCCCACCTACGAGCAGTACTTC
TRBJ2-7	TRBV20-1	-	TRBD1	CSAQTVDRDPVEEQYF	TGCAGTGCACAAACGGTAGACAGGGATCCCGTCGAAGAGCAGTACTTC
TRBJ2-7	TRBV2	-	-	CASSPGTSPPTYEQYF	TGTGCCAGCAGTCCCGGGACCTCCCCACCCACCTACGAGCAGTACTTC
TRBJ2-2	TRBV29-1	few	-	CSVEEGRAAGELFF	TGCAGCGTTGAAGAGGGACGAGCCGCCGGGGAGCTGTTTTTT
TRBJ2-5	TRBV20-1	-	-	CSARVSDQGTQYF	TGCAGTGCTAGAGTGTCGGATCAAGGGACCCAGTACTTC
TRBJ1-1	TRBV2	-	TRBD1	CANRVLDRGYRRTEAFF	TGTGCCAACAGGGTCCTGGACAGGGGTTATAGGAGAACTGAAGCTTTCTTT
TRBJ1-1	TRBV29-1	many	TRBD1	CSVTGTSGIEAFF	TGCAGCGTGACAGGGACCTCTGGCATTGAAGCTTTCTTT
TRBJ2-5	TRBV7-9	few	-	CASSLAAGAGETQYF	TGTGCCAGCAGCTTGGCTGCTGGGGCCGGGGAGACCCAGTACTTC
TRBJ2-2	TRBV7-7	many	-	CASGRATNTGELFF	TGTGCTAGCGGACGGGCAACGAACACCGGGGAGCTGTTTTTT